This TCR beta chain is drawn from a study of PD-1 blockade in classical Hodgkin lymphoma. Study-wide context: Nivolumab 3 mg/kg was given intravenously every 2 weeks. Study-wide results and limits: Baseline diversity resembling that of newly diagnosed patients was seen in complete responders. Compared with healthy donors, newly diagnosed patients reportedly showed lower baseline TCR diversity. Unlike CD8+ TCR diversity, which did not rise significantly by C4D1, CD4+ TCR diversity did.

Measured with immunoSEQ multiplex PCR; TCRdb has only the in-frame clones, and not every one. The table includes tens of thousands of clones, 89% detected once. Germline V gene data show CDR1 as PRHDT and CDR2 as FYEKMQ (reference sequence). The CDR3 has 13 amino acids. V lost 7 bases and J 1 base, leaving 10 bases between the germline ends. On this clone: Antigen: not known.

Brentuximab vedotin exposure varied among the patients, all of whom had relapsed after autologous stem cell transplantation. The sequence came from a human donor with classical Hodgkin lymphoma. This chain joins TRBV13 and TRBJ1-1, with D possibly TRBD1 on 6 matching bases. The sequenced sample was peripheral blood mononuclear cells (PBMCs), obtained before the second cycle of nivolumab. The CDR3 nucleotides are TGTGCCAGCAATCAGGGGTCGAACACTGAAGCTTTCTTT. Translated: CASNQGSNTEAFF.